These 9 T cell receptor beta chains came from one sample sequenced in a study of identical twins. TCRdb ran MiXCR on the 5' RACE reads and lists one entry per CDR3 protein. Of roughly 290,000 distinct CDR3 sequences in the sample, less than 9.5% were seen once. These sequences were also reported in another study, on yellow fever vaccine responses in identical twins.

The sequencing sample was made of CD8+ T cells sorted from blood. The receptor source for this set is a woman between 18 and 30 years old in good health.

Many counts were recorded for this clonotype. This chain uses TRBV10-3 with TRBJ2-1; 16 bases line up with TRBD2. Germline CDR1 and CDR2: ENHRY and SYGVKD. J was trimmed by 0 bases and V by 1 base; bases with no gene match: 3. The CDR3 has 19 residues. CDR3 bases: TGTGCCATCAGTGAGTTGGGACTAGCGGGGGGGAGCTCCTACAATGAGCAGTTCTTC. Amino acid sequence: CAISELGLAGGSSYNEQFF.

The sample holds many counts of this clonotype. The chain links TRBV14 to TRBJ2-7; D remains unclear. The ends were cut back, 1 base at V and 3 bases at J, with 16 bases in the middle. Germline V gene lookup returns CDR1 SGHDN and CDR2 FVKESK. This CDR3 is built from 16 residues. The CDR3: CASSQVWPALDYEQYF. DNA of the CDR3: TGTGCCAGCAGCCAAGTTTGGCCAGCTCTTGACTACGAGCAGTACTTC.

This clonotype was found many times. The rearrangement joins TRBV11-2 to TRBJ2-1; 11 nucleotides match TRBD1. V shed 3 bases, J shed 2 bases, and the junction held 3 bases outside the gene matches. The CDR3 is 16 residues long. Per germline, CDR1 SGHAT and CDR2 FQNNGV. CDR3 in amino acids: CASSLMGQGAYNEQFF. CDR3 bases: TGTGCCAGCAGCTTGATGGGACAGGGGGCCTACAATGAGCAGTTCTTC. Drawing the rest from reference TRBV11-2 and TRBJ2-1, the complete variable domain is EAGVAQSPRYKIIEKRQSVAFWCNPISGHATLYWYQQILGQGPKLLIQFQNNGVVDDSQLPKDRFSAERLKGVDSTLKIQPAKLEDSAVYLCASSLMGQGAYNEQFFGPGTRLTVL.

The CDR3 here is CSVEDSQGGNEQYF. The CDR3 region has the DNA TGCAGCGTTGAAGATTCTCAGGGGGGGAACGAGCAGTACTTC. The rearrangement links TRBV29-1 to TRBJ2-7, with D possibly called TRBD1 or TRBD2 (7 bases each). V dropped 0 bases and J dropped 5 bases, with 14 bases sitting between them. Germline-derived CDR1 and CDR2 are SQVTM and ANQGSEA. The CDR3 extends over 14 amino acids.

The table lists this clonotype with a few counts. The chain employs TRBV27 and TRBJ2-7; no reliable D call. Germline values: CDR1 MNHEY, CDR2 SMNVEV (reference sequence). Trimming left V 4 bases short and J 3 bases short, with 16 bases between. The CDR3 extends over 15 amino acids. The DNA of the CDR3 is TGTGCCAGCAGTTCCACCCCCTCTTTATACTACGAGCAGTACTTC. This translates into CASSSTPSLYYEQYF.

This clonotype was found a few times. Relative to the germline gene, one junction end is altered; a read error may explain this. The chain joins TRBV20-1 to TRBJ2-2; 9 nucleotides align to TRBD2. The length of the CDR3 is 17 residues. Germline lookup yields CDR1 DFQATT and CDR2 SNEGSKA (reference sequence). This chain's CDR3 is CCARDPGLAEITGELFF. The CDR3 DNA sequence: TGCTGTGCTAGAGACCCGGGACTAGCAGAAATCACCGGGGAGCTGTTTTTT.

In this sample, this clonotype turned up a few times. The chain uses TRBV20-1 and TRBJ1-1; D possibly corresponds to TRBD1 (6 bases). This CDR3 has 13 residues. Germline values: CDR1 DFQATT, CDR2 SNEGSKA (reference sequence). The V gene lost 7 bases and the J gene lost 3 bases, with 15 bases spanning the gap. CDR3 bases: TGCAGTGTTGTACAGGGAGGGGACACTGAAGCTTTCTTT. It translates to CSVVQGGDTEAFF.

The chain joins TRBV7-9 to TRBJ1-2, with 7 bases lining up with TRBD1. Germline CDR1 is SEHNR and CDR2 is FQNEAQ (reference sequence). J was trimmed by 3 bases and V by 2 bases; bases with no gene match: 9. This CDR3 has 16 amino acids. The CDR3 bases are TGTGCCAGCAGCTTAATGTCTGGAGGGGGCGACTATGGCTACACCTTC. Its translation: CASSLMSGGGDYGYTF.

Turning to this clonotype: At one boundary the junction diverges from the germline segment, which might be a read error. V is TRBV7-7 and J is TRBJ2-1; 11 bases map to TRBD2. Germline loops: CDR1 SSHAT, CDR2 FNYEAQ (reference sequence). The CDR3 runs to 14 residues. The CDR3 DNA follows: TGTGCTAGCAGCTTTAGCGGGGGGGCGGGTGAGCAGTTCTTC. Its translation: CASSFSGGAGEQFF. Variable domain in full (rest from reference TRBV7-7 and TRBJ2-1): GAGVSQSPRYKVTKRGQDVTLRCDPISSHATLYWYQQALGQGPEFLTYFNYEAQPDKSGLPSDRFSAERPEGSISTLTIQRTEQRDSAMYRCASSFSGGAGEQFFGPGTRLTVL.